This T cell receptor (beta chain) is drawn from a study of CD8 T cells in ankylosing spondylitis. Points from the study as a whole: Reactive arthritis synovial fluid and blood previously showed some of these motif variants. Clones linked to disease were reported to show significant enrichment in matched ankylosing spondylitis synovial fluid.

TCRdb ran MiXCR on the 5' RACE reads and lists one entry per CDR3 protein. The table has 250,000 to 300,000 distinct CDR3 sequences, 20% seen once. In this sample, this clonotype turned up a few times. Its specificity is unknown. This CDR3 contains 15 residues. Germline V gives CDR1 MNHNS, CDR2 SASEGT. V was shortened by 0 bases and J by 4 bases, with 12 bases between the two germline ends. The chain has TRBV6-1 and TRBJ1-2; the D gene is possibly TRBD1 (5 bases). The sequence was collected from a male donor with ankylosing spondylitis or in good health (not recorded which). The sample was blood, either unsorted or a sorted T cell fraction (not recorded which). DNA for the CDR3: TGTGCCAGCAGTGAAGCCGGCAGGGTCCTCTATGGCTACACCTTC. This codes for CASSEAGRVLYGYTF.